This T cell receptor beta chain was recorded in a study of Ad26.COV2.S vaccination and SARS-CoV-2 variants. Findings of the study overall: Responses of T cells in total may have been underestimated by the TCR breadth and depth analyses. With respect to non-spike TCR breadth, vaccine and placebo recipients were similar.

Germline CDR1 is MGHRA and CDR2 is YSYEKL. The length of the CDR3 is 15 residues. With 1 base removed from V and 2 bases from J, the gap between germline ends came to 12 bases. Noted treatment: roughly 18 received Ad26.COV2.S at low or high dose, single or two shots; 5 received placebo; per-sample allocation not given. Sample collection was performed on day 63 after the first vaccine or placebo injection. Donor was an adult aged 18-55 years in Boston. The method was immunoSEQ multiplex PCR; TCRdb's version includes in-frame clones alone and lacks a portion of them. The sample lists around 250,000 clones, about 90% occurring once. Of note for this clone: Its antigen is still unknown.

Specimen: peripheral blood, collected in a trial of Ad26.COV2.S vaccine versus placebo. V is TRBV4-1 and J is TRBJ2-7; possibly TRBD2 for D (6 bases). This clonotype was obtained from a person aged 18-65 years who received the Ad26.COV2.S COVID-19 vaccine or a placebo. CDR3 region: CASSQVGGVAYEQYF. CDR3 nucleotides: TGCGCCAGCAGCCAAGTGGGCGGGGTCGCCTACGAGCAGTACTTC.